These 7 T cell receptor beta chains share one sample of origin, sequenced in a study of cytomegalovirus exposure and HLA in healthy donors. Here immunoSEQ multiplex PCR was the method, and the copy in TCRdb shows in-frame clones only, minus some. The sample includes nearly 80,000 clones, 80% to 95% of them seen just once. Sequencing was done on a sample of PBMCs. These receptors were obtained from a woman in her thirties in good health and CMV-seronegative.

The CDR3 DNA sequence: TGTGCCAGAAGCTTACAAGGGGCCGGGGAGCTGTTTTTT. It encodes CARSLQGAGELFF. The gene calls are TRBV7-5 and TRBJ2-2; the tabulated D call, TRBD1, remains unverified against the DNA. TRBV7-5 is noted as a pseudogene. The CDR3 length is 13 residues.

The chain couples TRBV5-1 to TRBJ2-7; 8 nucleotides line up with TRBD2. The CDR3 has 14 amino acids. With 0 bases clipped from V and 6 bases from J, the junction kept 5 bases outside the gene matches. Germline V gives CDR1 SGHRS, CDR2 YFSETQ. The CDR3 sequence is CASSLGTSYREQYF. For the CDR3, the DNA is TGCGCCAGCAGCTTGGGGACTAGCTATCGCGAGCAGTACTTC. Supplemented by reference TRBV5-1 and TRBJ2-7, the full variable domain reads KAGVTQTPRYLIKTRGQQVTLSCSPISGHRSVSWYQQTPGQGLQFLFEYFSETQRNKGNFPGRFSGRQFSNSRSEMNVSTLELGDSALYLCASSLGTSYREQYFGPGTRLTVT.

The chain joins TRBV6-5 to TRBJ2-7, with 9 bases identical to TRBD1. Germline CDR1 is MNHEY and CDR2 is SVGAGI. V shed 0 bases and J 4 bases; nucleotides not matched to a gene: 4. The CDR3 contains 15 residues. The CDR3 region has the DNA TGTGCCAGCAGTTACTCGGGACAGGGAGTTTACGAGCAGTACTTC. It is translated as CASSYSGQGVYEQYF.

In this sample, this clone turned up once. The chain combines TRBV30 with TRBJ1-3, with 7 bases lining up with TRBD1. The CDR3 is 17 residues long. Germline V gives CDR1 GTSNPN, CDR2 SVGIG (reference sequence). The V segment lost 4 bases and the J segment 1 base; nucleotides outside the gene matches: 13. In nucleotides, the CDR3 is TGTGCCTGGAACCCGTGGGACAGCTTAAGATCTGGAAACACCATATATTTT. Protein sequence: CAWNPWDSLRSGNTIYF. Looking up the rest from reference TRBV30 and TRBJ1-3 gives the full variable domain: SQTIHQWPATLVQPVGSPLSLECTVEGTSNPNLYWYRQAAGRGLQLLFYSVGIGQISSEVPQNLSASRPQDRQFILSSKKLLLSDSGFYLCAWNPWDSLRSGNTIYFGEGSWLTVV.

The V call is TRBV21-1, the J call TRBJ1-6; the table's D call, TRBD1, has no DNA check behind it. TRBV21-1 is marked as a pseudogene. The CDR3 is 12 amino acids. The CDR3 sequence: CASWTIGSPLHF. In DNA, the CDR3 is TGTGCCAGCTGGACAATAGGTTCACCCCTCCACTTT.

This clone showed up just a few times. The V call is TRBV21-1, the J call TRBJ1-2. TRBV21-1 is a pseudogene segment. The CDR3 covers 15 residues. In nucleotides, the CDR3 is TGTGCCAGCAGCAAAGGAAGCACGGGGAATTATGGCTACACCTTC. Protein: CASSKGSTGNYGYTF.

In its sample, this clone was seen once. The chain carries TRBV5-4 and TRBJ2-3, with 7 bases matching TRBD2. V lost 1 base to trimming and J lost 5 bases; unmatched junction nucleotides: 4. The CDR3 has 14 residues. From germline, CDR1 is SGHNT and CDR2 YYREEE (reference sequence). The CDR3 region has the DNA TGTGCCAGCAGCTTGAGTAGCGGGTTAGATACGCAGTATTTT. Protein: CASSLSSGLDTQYF.